Presented here are 19 T cell receptor beta chains from one specimen sequenced in a study of OX40 agonist ivuxolimab in advanced cancers. Sequencing was performed with immunoSEQ multiplex PCR; in TCRdb, only in-frame clones are kept and a portion is missing. Of more than 20,000 clones detected, about 93% appear once; the ten largest clones hold around 56%. The material sequenced was CD4+ or CD8+ T cells sorted from blood, taken in a trial of the OX40 agonist ivuxolimab. The receptors originated from an adult with an advanced solid tumor such as melanoma, head and neck, liver or kidney cancer.

This sequence joins TRBV5-1 and TRBJ2-1, with D possibly being TRBD1 (5 bases). The CDR3 is made up of 14 amino acids. The V end was cut by 2 bases, the J end by 8 bases, with 14 bases between. Per germline, CDR1 SGHRS and CDR2 YFSETQ. CDR3 sequence reads: CASSFISGADEQFF. The CDR3 DNA reads as TGCGCCAGCAGCTTCATATCTGGGGCGGATGAGCAGTTCTTC.

CDR3 amino acids: CASSSRLAGWSDTQYF. The DNA of the CDR3 is TGTGCCAGCAGCTCAAGACTAGCGGGGTGGTCGGATACGCAGTATTTT. This sequence joins TRBV7-8 and TRBJ2-3, with 11 nucleotides matching TRBD2. V lost 4 bases to trimming and J lost 6 bases; unmatched junction nucleotides: 9. The CDR3 contains 16 residues. The germline CDR1 and CDR2 sequences are SGHVS and FQNEAQ.

This rearrangement joins TRBV12-5 to TRBJ2-7; tentative D call: TRBD2 (6 bases). V dropped 0 bases and J dropped 3 bases, with 9 bases sitting between them. This CDR3 region has 14 residues. CDR1 is LGHNT and CDR2 is FRNRAP in the germline V gene. The CDR3 DNA reads as TGTGCTAGTGGTTTGGTTCCGGGAGACTACGAGCAGTACTTC. The encoded protein is CASGLVPGDYEQYF.

This rearrangement joins TRBV7-9 to TRBJ1-2, with a weak D call TRBD1 (5 bases). Per the germline V gene, CDR1 is SEHNR and CDR2 is FQNEAQ (reference sequence). The CDR3 runs to 14 residues. The V gene lost 1 base and the J gene lost 8 bases, with 14 bases spanning the gap. The CDR3 loop is CASSLEQGLHGYTF. The CDR3, as DNA: TGTGCCAGCAGCTTAGAGCAGGGCCTTCACGGCTACACCTTC.

V usage is TRBV2 and J usage is TRBJ2-5, with 9 bases fitting TRBD2. V lost 7 bases to trimming and J lost 5 bases; unmatched junction nucleotides: 14. Germline V lookup: CDR1 SNHLY, CDR2 FYNNEI. This CDR3 is 16 amino acids long. The CDR3 region is CASTGRLADIGETQYF. CDR3 DNA: TGTGCCAGCACCGGGCGACTAGCGGACATAGGGGAGACCCAGTACTTC.

The chain recombines TRBV10-3 with TRBJ2-7; D may match TRBD1 or TRBD2 (5 bases each). The CDR3 covers 13 residues. V was clipped by 2 bases and J by 6 bases, with 11 bases between them. Germline V gene sequence: CDR1 ENHRY, CDR2 SYGVKD. The CDR3 sequence is CAISEPPGPEQYF. In nucleotides, the CDR3 is TGTGCCATCAGTGAGCCCCCGGGGCCCGAGCAGTACTTC.

V and J are TRBV11-2 and TRBJ2-7; D is unresolved. V was cut by 2 bases and J by 3 bases, with 2 bases left in between. The germline gives CDR1 SGHAT, CDR2 FQNNGV. CDR3 length: 11 amino acids. The CDR3 loop is CASSLNYEQYF. As DNA, the CDR3 is TGTGCCAGCAGCTTAAACTACGAGCAGTACTTC.

CDR3 nucleotides: TGTGCCAGCAGCCCTTGGGACAGCCTCTCCTACAATGAGCAGTTCTTC. Encoded protein: CASSPWDSLSYNEQFF. The chain couples TRBV9 to TRBJ2-1, with TRBD1 matching over 7 bases. V was pared by 4 bases and J by 0 bases, with 7 bases of the junction left unmatched. This CDR3 is 16 amino acids long. Looked up from germline, CDR1 is SGDLS and CDR2 is YYNGEE. Based on the CDR3 plus reference TRBV9 and TRBJ2-1, the full variable domain is DSGVTQTPKHLITATGQRVTLRCSPRSGDLSVYWYQQSLDQGLQFLIQYYNGEERAKGNILERFSAQQFPDLHSELNLSSLELGDSALYFCASSPWDSLSYNEQFFGPGTRLTVL.

CDR3 sequence reads: CASSQEVSGGPEQYF. As DNA, the CDR3 is TGCGCCAGCAGCCAAGAGGTTAGCGGGGGCCCCGAGCAGTACTTC. The rearrangement joins TRBV4-1 to TRBJ2-7; 9 bases are a match to TRBD2. CDR3 length equals 15 residues. V was clipped by 0 bases and J by 6 bases; unmatched bases: 6. Germline V gene sequence: CDR1 MGHRA, CDR2 YSYEKL.

The rearrangement uses TRBV27 and TRBJ2-3; D is tentatively TRBD1 or TRBD2 (5 bases each). Deletions cut 4 bases from V and 5 bases from J, with 22 bases between. Germline V gene lookup returns CDR1 MNHEY and CDR2 SMNVEV (reference sequence). The CDR3 loop spans 17 amino acids. CDR3 region: CASSSTYRDLFGDTQYF. CDR3 nucleotides: TGTGCCAGCAGTTCTACCTACCGGGACCTGTTTGGAGATACGCAGTATTTT.

This clone was counted a single time. J is TRBJ2-5 and V is TRBV7-8; TRBD1 agrees at 8 bases. V shed 1 base and J 0 bases; nucleotides not matched to a gene: 13. The CDR3 loop spans 19 amino acids. Germline V gene data show CDR1 as SGHVS and CDR2 as FQNEAQ. The CDR3 DNA reads TGTGCCAGCAGCTTAGAACCAGGGGGCGTCCGAATATACCAAGAGACCCAGTACTTC. Protein sequence: CASSLEPGGVRIYQETQYF.

The sample holds one count of this clone. V and J are TRBV6-5 and TRBJ2-5; D is perhaps TRBD2 (5 bases). The germline V gene has CDR1 MNHEY and CDR2 SVGAGI. Trimming cost V 4 bases and J 4 bases, with 19 bases left between them. The CDR3 runs to 16 residues. CDR3 nucleotides: TGTGCCAGCAGTTCATTGGCCTTTCAACTAGGAGAGACCCAGTACTTC. Amino acid sequence: CASSSLAFQLGETQYF.

This chain uses TRBV4-1 with TRBJ2-5; TRBD2 matches at 14 bases. The V gene end was trimmed by 3 bases and the J gene end by 5 bases; junction bases not matched to a gene: 8. Germline lookup yields CDR1 MGHRA and CDR2 YSYEKL. The CDR3 runs to 17 residues. The CDR3 DNA reads as TGCGCCAGCAGCCAGACGGGACTAGCGGGGGATCTGGAGACCCAGTACTTC. Translating it yields CASSQTGLAGDLETQYF.

This clone was seen once. The V gene is TRBV7-6, the J gene TRBJ2-2; 11 bases fit TRBD1. CDR3 length: 16 residues. CDR1 is SGHVS and CDR2 is FNYEAQ in the germline V gene. Unmatched junction bases numbered 7, after V lost 4 bases and J lost 6 bases. Here the CDR3 DNA reads TGTGCCAGCAGCTCCGGACAGGGGGCGCGGTCCGGGGAGCTGTTTTTT. Protein product: CASSSGQGARSGELFF.

The J gene is TRBJ1-2, the V gene TRBV6-1, with no clear D. CDR1 and CDR2 from the germline V gene are MNHNS and SASEGT. This CDR3 has 15 residues. With 1 base removed from V and 5 bases from J, the gap between germline ends came to 14 bases. CDR3 region: CASSEGTGVGYGYTF. The CDR3 region has the DNA TGTGCCAGCAGTGAAGGCACGGGAGTAGGGTATGGCTACACCTTC.

The rearrangement joins TRBV7-9 to TRBJ2-2; 8 bases fit TRBD1. The V gene's germline CDR1 is SEHNR and CDR2 FQNEAQ (reference sequence). With 5 bases clipped from V and 1 base from J, the junction kept 9 bases outside the gene matches. The CDR3 loop spans 17 amino acids. The DNA for the CDR3 is TGTGCCAGCAGCCAGTATCCGGGACAGGAGAACACCGGGGAGCTGTTTTTT. Translated, it gives CASSQYPGQENTGELFF.

This sequence joins TRBV27 and TRBJ2-3; 7 bases fit TRBD2. Germline V lookup: CDR1 MNHEY, CDR2 SMNVEV (reference sequence). J was trimmed by 0 bases and V by 5 bases; bases with no gene match: 14. The CDR3 covers 18 residues. The DNA of the CDR3 is TGTGCCAGCAGTCCTGATCTCGTGGATAGCGGGAGCACAGATACGCAGTATTTT. Translation gives CASSPDLVDSGSTDTQYF.

The chain joins TRBV27 to TRBJ2-7, with 7 bases matching TRBD2. Germline V CDR1 and CDR2: MNHEY, SMNVEV (reference sequence). The CDR3 consists of 15 residues. The J segment lost 6 bases and the V segment lost 2 bases, leaving 10 bases of the junction unmatched. The CDR3 DNA follows: TGTGCCAGCAGTTTAGTTTGGGGGGGACCCATCGAGCAGTACTTC. The encoded protein is CASSLVWGGPIEQYF.

V gene TRBV2 combines with J gene TRBJ2-1; 9 positions match TRBD2. V lost 3 bases, J lost 9 bases, and 6 bases stayed unmatched. Germline V gives CDR1 SNHLY, CDR2 FYNNEI. This CDR3 spans 14 amino acids. Written as DNA, the CDR3 is TGTGCCAGCAGTGATGTAGCGGGGGCGATTGAGCAGTTCTTC. This sequence encodes CASSDVAGAIEQFF.